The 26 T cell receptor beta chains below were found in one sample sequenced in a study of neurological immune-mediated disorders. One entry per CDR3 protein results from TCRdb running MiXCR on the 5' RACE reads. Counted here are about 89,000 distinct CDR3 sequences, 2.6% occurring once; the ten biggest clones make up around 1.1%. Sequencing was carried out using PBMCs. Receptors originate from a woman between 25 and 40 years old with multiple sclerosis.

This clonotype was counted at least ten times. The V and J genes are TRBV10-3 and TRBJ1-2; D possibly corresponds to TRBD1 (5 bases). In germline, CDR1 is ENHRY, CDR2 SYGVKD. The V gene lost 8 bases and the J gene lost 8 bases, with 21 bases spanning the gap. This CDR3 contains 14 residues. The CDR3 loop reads CAIGPDIHLVGYTF. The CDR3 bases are TGTGCCATCGGTCCGGACATTCACCTAGTGGGCTACACCTTC.

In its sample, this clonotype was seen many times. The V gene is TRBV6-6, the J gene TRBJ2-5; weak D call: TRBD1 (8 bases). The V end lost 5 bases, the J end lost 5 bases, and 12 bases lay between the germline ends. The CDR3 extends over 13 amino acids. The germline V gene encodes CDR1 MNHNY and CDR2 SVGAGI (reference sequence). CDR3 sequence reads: CASSKQGGETQYF. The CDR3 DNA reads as TGTGCCAGCAGTAAACAGGGGGGGGAGACCCAGTACTTC.

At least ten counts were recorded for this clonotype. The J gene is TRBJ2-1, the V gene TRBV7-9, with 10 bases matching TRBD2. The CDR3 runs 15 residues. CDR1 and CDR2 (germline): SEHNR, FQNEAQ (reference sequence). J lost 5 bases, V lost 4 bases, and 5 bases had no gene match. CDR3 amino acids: CASSSAGGPHNEQFF. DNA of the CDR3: TGTGCCAGCAGCTCAGCGGGAGGGCCCCACAATGAGCAGTTCTTC. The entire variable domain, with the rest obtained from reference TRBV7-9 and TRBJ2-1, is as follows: DTGVSQNPRHKITKRGQNVTFRCDPISEHNRLYWYRQTLGQGPEFLTYFQNEAQLEKSRLLSDRFSAERPKGSFSTLEIQRTEQGDSAMYLCASSSAGGPHNEQFFGPGTRLTVL.

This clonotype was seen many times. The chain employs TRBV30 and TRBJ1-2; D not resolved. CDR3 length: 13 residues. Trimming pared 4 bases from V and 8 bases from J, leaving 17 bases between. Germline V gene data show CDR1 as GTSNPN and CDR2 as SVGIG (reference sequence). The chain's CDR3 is CAWTPNRSRGYTF. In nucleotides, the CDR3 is TGTGCCTGGACCCCAAATCGCTCCAGGGGCTACACCTTC. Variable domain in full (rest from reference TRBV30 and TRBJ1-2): SQTIHQWPATLVQPVGSPLSLECTVEGTSNPNLYWYRQAAGRGLQLLFYSVGIGQISSEVPQNLSASRPQDRQFILSSKKLLLSDSGFYLCAWTPNRSRGYTFGSGTRLTVV.

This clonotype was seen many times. The CDR3 DNA is TGTGCCAGCAGCCCGGGGACAGTCTCTGGAAACACCATATATTTT. This encodes CASSPGTVSGNTIYF. The chain recombines TRBV5-6 with TRBJ1-3; TRBD1 agrees at 7 bases. The CDR3 is made up of 15 amino acids. With V trimmed by 4 bases and J by 0 bases, 4 bases remained unmatched. CDR1 and CDR2 from the germline V gene are SGHDT and YYEEEE.

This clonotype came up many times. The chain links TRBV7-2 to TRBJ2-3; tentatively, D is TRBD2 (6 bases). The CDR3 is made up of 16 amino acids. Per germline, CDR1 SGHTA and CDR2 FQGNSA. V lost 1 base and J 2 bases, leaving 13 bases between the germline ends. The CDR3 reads CASSLERAGFTDTQYF. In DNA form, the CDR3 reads TGTGCCAGCAGCTTAGAGCGGGCGGGATTCACAGATACGCAGTATTTT.

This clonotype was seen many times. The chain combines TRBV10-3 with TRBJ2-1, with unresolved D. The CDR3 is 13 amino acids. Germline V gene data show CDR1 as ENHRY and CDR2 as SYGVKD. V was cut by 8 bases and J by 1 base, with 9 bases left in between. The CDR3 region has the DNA TGTGCCATCGGAACTTCTTCCTACAATGAGCAGTTCTTC. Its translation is CAIGTSSYNEQFF.

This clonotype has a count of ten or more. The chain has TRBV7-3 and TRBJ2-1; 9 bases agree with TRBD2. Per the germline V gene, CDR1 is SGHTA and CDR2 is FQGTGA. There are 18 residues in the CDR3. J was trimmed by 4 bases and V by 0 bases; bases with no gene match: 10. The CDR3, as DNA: TGTGCCAGCAGCTTAACCCCCAGCGGTAGCGGGGGATACAATGAGCAGTTCTTC. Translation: CASSLTPSGSGGYNEQFF.

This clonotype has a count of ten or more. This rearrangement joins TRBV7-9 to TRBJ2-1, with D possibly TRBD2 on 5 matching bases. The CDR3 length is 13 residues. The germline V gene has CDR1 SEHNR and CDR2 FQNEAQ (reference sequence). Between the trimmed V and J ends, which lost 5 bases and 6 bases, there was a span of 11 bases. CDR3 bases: TGTGCCAGCAGCCAATTCGCGGGCAATGAGCAGTTCTTC. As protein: CASSQFAGNEQFF. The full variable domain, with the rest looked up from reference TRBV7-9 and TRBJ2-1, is DTGVSQNPRHKITKRGQNVTFRCDPISEHNRLYWYRQTLGQGPEFLTYFQNEAQLEKSRLLSDRFSAERPKGSFSTLEIQRTEQGDSAMYLCASSQFAGNEQFFGPGTRLTVL.

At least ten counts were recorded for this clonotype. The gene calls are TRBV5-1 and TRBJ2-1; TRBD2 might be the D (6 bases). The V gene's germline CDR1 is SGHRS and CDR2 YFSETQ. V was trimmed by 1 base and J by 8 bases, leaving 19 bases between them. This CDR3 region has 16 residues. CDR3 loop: CASSLSPGVEDDEQFF. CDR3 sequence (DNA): TGCGCCAGCAGCTTGTCACCGGGAGTCGAGGATGATGAGCAGTTCTTC.

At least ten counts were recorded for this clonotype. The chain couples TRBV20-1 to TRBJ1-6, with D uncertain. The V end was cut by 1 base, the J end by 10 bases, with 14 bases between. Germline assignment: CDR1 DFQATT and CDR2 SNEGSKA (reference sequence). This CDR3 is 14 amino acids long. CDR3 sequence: CSARAPVGTSPLHF. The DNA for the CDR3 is TGCAGTGCTAGAGCCCCGGTTGGCACATCACCCCTCCACTTT.

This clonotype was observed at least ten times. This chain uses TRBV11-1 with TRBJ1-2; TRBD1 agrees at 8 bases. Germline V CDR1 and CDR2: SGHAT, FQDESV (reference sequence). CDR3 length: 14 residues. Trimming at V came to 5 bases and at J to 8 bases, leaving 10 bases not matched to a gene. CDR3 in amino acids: CASSQNRGSRGYTF. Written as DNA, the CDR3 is TGTGCCAGCAGCCAGAACAGGGGGTCTCGCGGCTACACCTTC. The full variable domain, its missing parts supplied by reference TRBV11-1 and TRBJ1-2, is EAEVAQSPRYKITEKSQAVAFWCDPISGHATLYWYRQILGQGPELLVQFQDESVVDDSQLPKDRFSAERLKGVDSTLKIQPAELGDSAMYLCASSQNRGSRGYTFGSGTRLTVV.

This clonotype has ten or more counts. CDR3: CASSFQALNTEAFF. The CDR3 DNA reads as TGTGCCAGCAGCTTTCAGGCATTGAACACTGAAGCTTTCTTT. The rearrangement uses TRBV5-4 and TRBJ1-1; D call uncertain. The CDR3 consists of 14 residues. V was cut by 2 bases and J by 0 bases, with 8 bases left in between. Germline V lookup: CDR1 SGHNT, CDR2 YYREEE (reference sequence).

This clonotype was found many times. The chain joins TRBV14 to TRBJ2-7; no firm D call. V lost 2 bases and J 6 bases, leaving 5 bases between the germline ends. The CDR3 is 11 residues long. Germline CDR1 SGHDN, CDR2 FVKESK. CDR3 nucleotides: TGTGCCAGCAGCCAAATCGGCGAGCAGTACTTC. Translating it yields CASSQIGEQYF.

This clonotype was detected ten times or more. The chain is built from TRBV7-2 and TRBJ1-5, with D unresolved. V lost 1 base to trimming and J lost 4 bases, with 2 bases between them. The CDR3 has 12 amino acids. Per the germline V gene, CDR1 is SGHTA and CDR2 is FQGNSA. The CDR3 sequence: CASSLGNQPQHF. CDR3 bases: TGTGCCAGCAGCTTAGGGAATCAGCCCCAGCATTTT.

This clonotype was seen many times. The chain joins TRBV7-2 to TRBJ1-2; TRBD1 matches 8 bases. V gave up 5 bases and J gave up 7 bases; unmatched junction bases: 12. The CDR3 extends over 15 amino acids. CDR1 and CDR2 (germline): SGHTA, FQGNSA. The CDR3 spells CASSQRGAGGLGYTF. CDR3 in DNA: TGTGCCAGCAGCCAAAGAGGGGCAGGGGGCCTTGGCTACACCTTC.

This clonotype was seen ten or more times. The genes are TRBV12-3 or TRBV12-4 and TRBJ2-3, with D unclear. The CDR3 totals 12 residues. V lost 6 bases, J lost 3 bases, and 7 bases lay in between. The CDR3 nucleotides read TGTGCCAGCAGCTCACGAACAGATACGCAGTATTTT. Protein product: CASSSRTDTQYF.

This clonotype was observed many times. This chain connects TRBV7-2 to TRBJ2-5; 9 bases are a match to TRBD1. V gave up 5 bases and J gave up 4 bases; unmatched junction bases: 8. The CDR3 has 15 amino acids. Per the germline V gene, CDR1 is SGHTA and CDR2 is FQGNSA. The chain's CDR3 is CASSAPGQGVETQYF. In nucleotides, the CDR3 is TGTGCCAGCAGCGCCCCGGGACAGGGAGTAGAGACCCAGTACTTC.

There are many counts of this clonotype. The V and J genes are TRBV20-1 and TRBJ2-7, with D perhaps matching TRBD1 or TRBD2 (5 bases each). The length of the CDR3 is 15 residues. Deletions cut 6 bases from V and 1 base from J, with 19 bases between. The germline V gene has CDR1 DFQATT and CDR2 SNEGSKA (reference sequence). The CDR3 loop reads CSASPGTSGSYEQYF. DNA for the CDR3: TGCAGTGCCTCGCCAGGGACCTCTGGGTCCTACGAGCAGTACTTC.

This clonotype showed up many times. The DNA for the CDR3 is TGTGCCAGCAGCCGGGACTTGGGACTACGGGTCTACAATGAGCAGTTCTTC. As protein: CASSRDLGLRVYNEQFF. The rearrangement links TRBV5-5 to TRBJ2-1; 7 bases are shared with TRBD2. Trimming took 4 bases from V and 3 from J; bases not matched to a gene: 13. The CDR3 length is 17 residues. Germline V gives CDR1 SGHKS, CDR2 YYEKEE (reference sequence).

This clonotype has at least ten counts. CDR3 in DNA: TGTGCCTGGACGGTCTCTGGAAACACCATATATTTT. It encodes CAWTVSGNTIYF. This rearrangement joins TRBV30 to TRBJ1-3; no definite D call. V lost 4 bases and J lost 0, with 4 bases in between. This CDR3 comprises 12 residues. The germline V gene encodes CDR1 GTSNPN and CDR2 SVGIG (reference sequence).

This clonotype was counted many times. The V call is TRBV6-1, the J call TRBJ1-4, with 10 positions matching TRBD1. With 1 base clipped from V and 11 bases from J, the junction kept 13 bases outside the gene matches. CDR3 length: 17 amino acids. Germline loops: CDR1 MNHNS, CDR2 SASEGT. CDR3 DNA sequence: TGTGCCAGCAGTGAAGGGGACAGGGGACGGGTGAGGAGGAAACTGTTTTTT. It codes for CASSEGDRGRVRRKLFF.

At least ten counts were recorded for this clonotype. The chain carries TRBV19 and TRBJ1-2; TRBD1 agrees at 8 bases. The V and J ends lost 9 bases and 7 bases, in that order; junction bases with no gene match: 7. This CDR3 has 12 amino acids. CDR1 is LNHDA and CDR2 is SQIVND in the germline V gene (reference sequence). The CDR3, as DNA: TGTGCCAGCGCCTCAGGGGGCTCTGGCTACACCTTC. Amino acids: CASASGGSGYTF.

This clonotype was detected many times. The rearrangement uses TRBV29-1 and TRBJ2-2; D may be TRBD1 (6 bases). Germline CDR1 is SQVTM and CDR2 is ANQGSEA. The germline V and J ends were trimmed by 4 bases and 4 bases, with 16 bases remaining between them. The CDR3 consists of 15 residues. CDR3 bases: TGCAGCGTTGGGACGACAGGAGGTGGCACCGGGGAGCTGTTTTTT. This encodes CSVGTTGGGTGELFF.

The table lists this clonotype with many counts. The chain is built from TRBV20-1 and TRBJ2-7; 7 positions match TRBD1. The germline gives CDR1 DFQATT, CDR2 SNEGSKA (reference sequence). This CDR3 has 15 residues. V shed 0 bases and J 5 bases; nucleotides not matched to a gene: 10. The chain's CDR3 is CSARDRRQGFHEQYF. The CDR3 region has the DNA TGCAGTGCTAGAGATAGGAGACAGGGATTCCACGAGCAGTACTTC.

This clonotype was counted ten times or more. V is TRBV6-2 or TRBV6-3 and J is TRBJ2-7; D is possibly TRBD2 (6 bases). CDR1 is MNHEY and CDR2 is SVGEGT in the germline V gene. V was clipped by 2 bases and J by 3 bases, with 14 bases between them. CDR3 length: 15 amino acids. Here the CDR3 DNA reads TGTGCCAGCAGTTACCTGGGAGGAGAGAACTACGAGCAGTACTTC. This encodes CASSYLGGENYEQYF.